Sequencing of this T cell receptor (beta chain) was carried out in a study of T cells expressing NK-cell markers. Study details: With respect to HCMV, seven of the eight sequenced donors were seropositive, and one was seronegative.

The CDR3 is 13 amino acids. CDR1 is LNHDA, CDR2 SQIVND, per germline (reference sequence). No DNA is given; TCRdb re-called the 5' RACE reads and lists each CDR3 protein once. The sample has 500,000 or so distinct CDR3 sequences, and its top ten clones hold roughly 3.6%. The receptor was isolated from a man aged 18-30 years in good health. V usage is TRBV19 and J usage is TRBJ2-3. Sequencing was done on a sample of blood T cells: a sorted CD56 or NKG2C T cell subset, CD4+ or CD8+ T cells, or bulk PBMC T cells (not recorded which). The CDR3 sequence: CASSTLIADTQYF.